The 19 T cell receptor beta chains below come from one sample, sequenced in a study of blood T cell repertoires in COVID-19. Using immunoSEQ multiplex PCR, the repertoire was profiled, and TCRdb retains in-frame clones only, with some absent. The profile shows 200,000 to 300,000 clones, under 85% of them singletons. What was sequenced was peripheral blood. The receptor source for this set is a man in his thirties or forties who had recovered from COVID-19.

This chain links TRBV18 with TRBJ1-2, with a tentative D call TRBD1 (6 bases). Trimming removed 3 bases from V and 4 bases from J, with 21 bases in between. Germline-derived CDR1 and CDR2 are KGHSH and LQKENI. The CDR3 runs to 17 residues. CDR3 DNA: TGTGCCAGCTCACCGACAACCCGGAACAGGGCCTCCTATGGCTACACCTTC. Protein product: CASSPTTRNRASYGYTF.

This clone has only a few counts. The J gene is TRBJ2-1, the V gene TRBV6-5; maybe TRBD2 (7 bases). Germline values: CDR1 MNHEY, CDR2 SVGAGI. This CDR3 has 16 residues. Trimming cost V 2 bases and J 7 bases, with 18 bases left between them. The CDR3: CASSYPRGGQGNEQFF. CDR3 DNA: TGTGCCAGCAGTTACCCTAGGGGGGGCCAAGGGAATGAGCAGTTCTTC.

The chain links TRBV19 to TRBJ1-4; 7 bases match TRBD1. V lost 10 bases, J lost 5 bases, and 10 bases stayed unmatched. This CDR3 has 14 amino acids. CDR1 and CDR2 from the germline V gene are LNHDA and SQIVND (reference sequence). The CDR3 sequence: CATNSGTENEKLFF. CDR3 DNA sequence: TGTGCCACGAATTCCGGGACAGAAAATGAAAAACTGTTTTTT.

This sequence joins TRBV10-3 and TRBJ1-1, with TRBD1 matching 10 bases. Germline CDR1 reads ENHRY; CDR2 reads SYGVKD. The junction had 0 bases not matched to a gene; V was cut back by 4 bases and J by 1 base. The CDR3 runs 14 residues. The CDR3 nucleotides are TGTGCCATCAGTGGGGACAGGGGGAACACTGAAGCTTTCTTT. Translation gives CAISGDRGNTEAFF.

The rearrangement joins TRBV5-1 to TRBJ1-5; no definite D call. Germline CDR1 and CDR2: SGHRS and YFSETQ. Deletions cut 4 bases from V and 6 bases from J, with 11 bases between. The CDR3 loop spans 13 amino acids. The CDR3 loop is CASSMGAGQPQHF. In DNA form, the CDR3 reads TGCGCCAGCAGCATGGGAGCTGGTCAGCCCCAGCATTTT.

This clone was seen more than once but under ten times. J is TRBJ2-2 and V is TRBV2, with 8 bases lining up with TRBD2. Germline CDR1 and CDR2: SNHLY and FYNNEI. Trimming removed 2 bases from V and 5 bases from J; junction bases left unmatched: 7. The CDR3 contains 16 residues. CDR3 region: CASSETAGGQTGELFF. The DNA of the CDR3 is TGTGCCAGCAGTGAAACCGCGGGGGGTCAGACCGGGGAGCTGTTTTTT.

The chain is built from TRBV28 and TRBJ1-1; 9 nucleotides agree with TRBD1. The CDR3 extends over 15 amino acids. Trimming at V came to 2 bases and at J to 5 bases, leaving 6 bases not matched to a gene. The germline CDR1 and CDR2 sequences are MDHEN and SYDVKM. CDR3 protein: CASSLTDRGSTEAFF. The CDR3 DNA reads as TGTGCCAGCAGTTTAACGGACAGGGGCTCGACTGAAGCTTTCTTT.

V and J are TRBV2 and TRBJ1-2, with 10 nucleotides matching TRBD1. Germline CDR1 and CDR2: SNHLY and FYNNEI. This CDR3 contains 12 residues. The ends lost 8 bases at V and 8 bases at J; junction bases unmatched: 5. The CDR3 DNA reads TGTGCCAGCCAGGGACAGGGGTTCGGCTACACCTTC. Protein: CASQGQGFGYTF.

The genes are TRBV5-1 and TRBJ1-1; 7 nucleotides match TRBD1. Germline V lookup: CDR1 SGHRS, CDR2 YFSETQ. Trimming at V came to 7 bases and at J to 3 bases, leaving 9 bases not matched to a gene. This CDR3 is 14 amino acids long. CDR3 sequence: CASSMGTDDTEAFF. The CDR3 DNA reads as TGCGCCAGCTCTATGGGGACAGATGACACTGAAGCTTTCTTT.

This clone has a handful of counts. J is TRBJ2-2 and V is TRBV28, with TRBD1 matching 7 bases. Germline V gene sequence: CDR1 MDHEN, CDR2 SYDVKM. V shed 6 bases and J 8 bases; nucleotides not matched to a gene: 9. This CDR3 spans 14 amino acids. The CDR3 is CASRPGTATGELFF. In DNA form, the CDR3 reads TGTGCCAGCAGACCCGGGACAGCGACGGGGGAGCTGTTTTTT.

V usage is TRBV27 and J usage is TRBJ1-2; weak D call: TRBD1 (5 bases). The V gene lost 1 base and the J gene lost 2 bases, with 11 bases spanning the gap. Germline CDR1 MNHEY, CDR2 SMNVEV (reference sequence). This CDR3 has 15 residues. As DNA, the CDR3 is TGTGCCAGCAGTTTATATCCAGGGCTCAACTATGGCTACACCTTC. Its protein is CASSLYPGLNYGYTF.

The gene calls are TRBV7-3 and TRBJ2-5; 9 bases are a match to TRBD1. CDR3 length: 14 amino acids. With 5 bases clipped from V and 5 bases from J, the junction kept 6 bases outside the gene matches. Germline V lookup: CDR1 SGHTA, CDR2 FQGTGA. DNA of the CDR3: TGTGCCAGCAGCACTGGGACAGGGATCGAGACCCAGTACTTC. Protein sequence: CASSTGTGIETQYF.

This clone came up a few times. V is TRBV6-1 and J is TRBJ1-6; possibly TRBD1 for D (6 bases). Trimming removed 0 bases from V and 9 bases from J, with 15 bases in between. The CDR3 loop spans 16 amino acids. Germline V gives CDR1 MNHNS, CDR2 SASEGT. The CDR3, as DNA: TGTGCCAGCAGTGAAGCCGACAGGCCCGTCTTTTCACCCCTCCACTTT. Amino acids: CASSEADRPVFSPLHF.

J is TRBJ1-1 and V is TRBV28; D is uncertain. Deletions cut 2 bases from V and 8 bases from J, with 9 bases between. The germline gives CDR1 MDHEN, CDR2 SYDVKM. This CDR3 contains 12 residues. This CDR3 is CASSLLDGEAFF. The CDR3 region has the DNA TGTGCCAGCAGTTTACTAGACGGAGAAGCTTTCTTT.

The chain is built from TRBV4-1 and TRBJ2-3, with 8 bases identical to TRBD1. CDR1 and CDR2 from the germline V gene are MGHRA and YSYEKL. The CDR3 length is 15 residues. V lost 4 bases and J lost 2; bases outside the gene matches: 5. CDR3: CASSRSGQATDTQYF. CDR3 sequence (DNA): TGCGCCAGCAGCCGCTCGGGACAGGCCACAGATACGCAGTATTTT.

The chain recombines TRBV12-3 or TRBV12-4 with TRBJ1-1; the D gene is possibly TRBD1 (5 bases). The CDR3 has 13 residues. Trimming took 6 bases from V and 11 from J, leaving 19 bases between them. CDR3 nucleotide sequence: TGTGCCAGCAGCTCAAGACAGAAACGGGAGGCTTTCTTT. Residues: CASSSRQKREAFF.

The V call is TRBV28, the J call TRBJ1-2; no clear D. Germline CDR1 MDHEN, CDR2 SYDVKM. CDR3 size: 11 residues. Trimming pared 6 bases from V and 5 bases from J, leaving 7 bases between. CDR3 DNA sequence: TGTGCCAGCAGCCCCCGTTATGGCTACACCTTC. It specifies CASSPRYGYTF.

The CDR3 region has the DNA TGTGCCAGCAGCCCGAGGGGGAACTATGGCTACACCTTC. Amino acids: CASSPRGNYGYTF. The V and J genes are TRBV9 and TRBJ1-2, with D maybe TRBD1 (6 bases). V shed 4 bases and J shed 2 bases, with 9 bases lying between them. This CDR3 region has 13 residues. From germline, CDR1 is SGDLS and CDR2 YYNGEE.

The rearrangement joins TRBV11-2 to TRBJ2-5; D is perhaps TRBD2 (6 bases). The germline V and J ends were trimmed by 1 base and 4 bases, with 16 bases remaining between them. Germline CDR1 SGHAT, CDR2 FQNNGV. There are 16 residues in the CDR3. The CDR3 DNA follows: TGTGCCAGCAGCTTAGGCGTCGCGGGGCCGACAGAGACCCAGTACTTC. Its translation: CASSLGVAGPTETQYF.